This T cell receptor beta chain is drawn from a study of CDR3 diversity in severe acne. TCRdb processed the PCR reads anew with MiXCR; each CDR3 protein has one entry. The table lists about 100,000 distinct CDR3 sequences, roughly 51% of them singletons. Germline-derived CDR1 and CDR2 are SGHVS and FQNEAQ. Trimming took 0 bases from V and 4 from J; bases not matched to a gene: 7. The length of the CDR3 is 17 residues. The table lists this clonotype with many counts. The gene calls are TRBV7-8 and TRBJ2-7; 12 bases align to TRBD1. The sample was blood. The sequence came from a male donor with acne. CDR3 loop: CASSLATGTGGIYEQYF. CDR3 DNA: TGTGCCAGCAGCTTAGCGACCGGGACAGGGGGCATTTACGAGCAGTACTTC.